This T cell receptor beta chain was profiled in a study of T cells after posttransplantation cyclophosphamide. Trimming removed 0 bases from V and 5 bases from J; junction bases left unmatched: 4. The germline CDR1 and CDR2 sequences are LNHNV and YYDKDF (reference sequence). This CDR3 is built from 15 residues. Clones were sequenced by immunoSEQ multiplex PCR, and TCRdb holds only the in-frame ones, with some missing. The sample contains around 25,000 clones, none of them singletons. The sequence came from a woman between 55 and 75 years old in good health, CMV-negative, and a related stem cell transplant donor. Sequenced: PBMCs. The chain is built from TRBV15 and TRBJ2-5; 9 nucleotides agree with TRBD2. CDR3 in DNA: TGTGCCACCAGCAGAGATCGCGGGGGGGAGGAGACCCAGTACTTC. Protein sequence: CATSRDRGGEETQYF.